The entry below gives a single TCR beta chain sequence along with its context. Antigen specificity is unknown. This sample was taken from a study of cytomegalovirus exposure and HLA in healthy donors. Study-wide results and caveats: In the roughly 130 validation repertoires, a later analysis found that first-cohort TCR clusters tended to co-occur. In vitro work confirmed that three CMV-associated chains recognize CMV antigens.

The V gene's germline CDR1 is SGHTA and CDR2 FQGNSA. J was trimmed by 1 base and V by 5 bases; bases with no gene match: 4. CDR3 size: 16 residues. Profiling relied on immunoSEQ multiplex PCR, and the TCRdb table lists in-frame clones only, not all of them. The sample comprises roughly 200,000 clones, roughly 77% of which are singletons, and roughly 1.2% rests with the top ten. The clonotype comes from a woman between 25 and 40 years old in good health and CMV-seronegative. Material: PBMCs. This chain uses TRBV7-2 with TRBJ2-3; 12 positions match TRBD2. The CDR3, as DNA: TGTGCCAGCAGCCCGCGACTAGCGGGGGGCACAGATACGCAGTATTTT. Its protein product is CASSPRLAGGTDTQYF.